This passage covers 31 T cell receptor beta chains from one sample sequenced in a study of blood T cells in healthy people across ages. A second PCR of 7 to 11 cycles used a sample-barcoded 5' primer and a J-beta primer mix. TCRdb independently ran MiXCR on the 5' RACE reads; one entry per CDR3 protein. The sample lists 1.5 million to 2 million distinct CDR3 sequences; roughly 32% were seen once. Sequenced input: blood. The receptors were gathered from a woman aged 25 to 39 in good health.

The chain has TRBV20-1 and TRBJ1-2; a weak D match, TRBD1 (6 bases). CDR1 is DFQATT, CDR2 SNEGSKA, per germline (reference sequence). V lost 4 bases to trimming and J lost 0 bases, with 12 bases between them. The CDR3 contains 14 residues. The CDR3: CSATRDTTNYGYTF. DNA of the CDR3: TGCAGTGCTACCCGGGACACTACTAACTATGGCTACACCTTC.

The table lists this clonotype with a few counts. The V call is TRBV11-2, the J call TRBJ1-1; a possible D gene is TRBD1 (6 bases). V gave up 6 bases and J gave up 9 bases, with 23 bases separating them. Germline V gene lookup returns CDR1 SGHAT and CDR2 FQNNGV. The CDR3 extends over 15 amino acids. Here the CDR3 DNA reads TGTGCCAGCAGTCAACAAACAGGGCCCAACGCTAAAGCTTTCTTT. This encodes CASSQQTGPNAKAFF.

This rearrangement joins TRBV7-9 to TRBJ2-7; 7 bases line up with TRBD1. This CDR3 is 16 amino acids long. The V and J ends lost 5 bases and 2 bases, in that order; junction bases with no gene match: 12. Germline CDR1 and CDR2: SEHNR and FQNEAQ (reference sequence). Here the CDR3 reads CASSTESGGRTYEQYF. CDR3 nucleotides: TGTGCCAGCAGCACCGAATCAGGGGGTCGGACCTACGAGCAGTACTTC.

V is TRBV25-1 and J is TRBJ2-1; TRBD2 agrees at 12 bases. The CDR3 contains 16 residues. After removal of 4 bases from V and 2 bases from J, the junction contained 3 bases not matched to a gene. CDR1 MGHDK and CDR2 SYGVNS come from the germline V gene. Written as DNA, the CDR3 is TGTGCCAGCAGTGCGTGGACTAGCGGGACCTACAATGAGCAGTTCTTC. It translates to CASSAWTSGTYNEQFF. Based on the CDR3 plus reference TRBV25-1 and TRBJ2-1, the full variable domain is EADIYQTPRYLVIGTGKKITLECSQTMGHDKMYWYQQDPGMELHLIHYSYGVNSTEKGDLSSESTVSRIRTEHFPLTLESARPSHTSQYLCASSAWTSGTYNEQFFGPGTRLTVL.

This clonotype occurred a few times. A clone one base away is much larger, so this may be a read error. The chain has TRBV2 and TRBJ2-6; the D is unclear. The CDR3 covers 17 residues. CDR1 SNHLY and CDR2 FYNNEI come from the germline V gene. The CDR3 sequence is CARSGDPPLAGANVLTF. The DNA of the CDR3 is TGTGCCAGAAGTGGCGATCCTCCGCTGGCCGGGGCCAACGTCCTGACTTTC.

This sequence joins TRBV5-1 and TRBJ2-7; TRBD1 matches 9 bases. The germline V gene encodes CDR1 SGHRS and CDR2 YFSETQ. V shed 7 bases, J shed 7 bases, and the junction held 15 bases outside the gene matches. The CDR3 runs to 15 residues. The CDR3 DNA sequence: TGCGCCAGCGCCCTAACGGGACAGGGAATAGCGGAGCAGTACTTC. It is translated as CASALTGQGIAEQYF.

This clonotype was counted a few times. The V and J genes are TRBV18 and TRBJ2-5; D unclear. Germline V gene data show CDR1 as KGHSH and CDR2 as LQKENI. V shed 0 bases and J shed 1 base, with 21 bases lying between them. CDR3 length: 19 amino acids. The CDR3 here is CASSPPFGPLGRVQETQYF. As DNA, the CDR3 is TGTGCCAGCTCACCACCTTTCGGTCCGTTGGGCAGAGTCCAAGAGACCCAGTACTTC.

This clonotype is a singleton in its sample. The CDR3 coding sequence is TGCGCCAGCAGCTTGACTGGGCAGACCACAGATACGCAGTATTTT. This codes for CASSLTGQTTDTQYF. The genes are TRBV5-1 and TRBJ2-3; D is unresolved. CDR3 length equals 15 residues. Germline CDR1 SGHRS, CDR2 YFSETQ. V lost 1 base, J lost 2 bases, and 11 bases lay in between.

This clonotype has a count of ten or more. V usage is TRBV29-1 and J usage is TRBJ2-1; D tentatively fits TRBD1 or TRBD2 (5 bases each). This CDR3 contains 14 residues. Germline V lookup: CDR1 SQVTM, CDR2 ANQGSEA. V lost 0 bases to trimming and J lost 5 bases, with 11 bases between them. DNA of the CDR3: TGCAGCGTTGAAGATCGGGGCAGGGACAATGAGCAGTTCTTC. It encodes CSVEDRGRDNEQFF.

This clonotype was observed a few times. The chain combines TRBV9 with TRBJ2-7, with TRBD1 identical over 8 bases. The V segment lost 2 bases and the J segment 4 bases; nucleotides outside the gene matches: 5. Germline V gene sequence: CDR1 SGDLS, CDR2 YYNGEE. This CDR3 region has 14 residues. The CDR3 DNA is TGTGCCAGCAGCGTTACTAGACAGGGGTACGAGCAGTACTTC. This codes for CASSVTRQGYEQYF.

The CDR3 DNA follows: TGTGCCAGGACGGGGGGTTCTCAGCCCCAGCATTTT. This encodes CARTGGSQPQHF. This rearrangement joins TRBV19 to TRBJ1-5; possible D gene TRBD1, 5 bases. The germline V gene has CDR1 LNHDA and CDR2 SQIVND (reference sequence). Trimming pared 9 bases from V and 6 bases from J, leaving 12 bases between. The CDR3 contains 12 residues.

Of note for this clonotype: One base away lies a much larger clone, so this may be a sequencing read error. The CDR3 nucleotides read TGTGCCTGCAGTGAAGGCCCCTCCTACGAGCAGTACTTC. Encoded protein: CACSEGPSYEQYF. The rearrangement uses TRBV27 and TRBJ2-7; D is uncertain. The CDR3 sequence is 13 residues long. The germline CDR1 and CDR2 sequences are MNHEY and SMNVEV (reference sequence).

The V call is TRBV7-6, the J call TRBJ2-1; TRBD2 matches 8 bases. Germline CDR1 reads SGHVS; CDR2 reads FNYEAQ. The J segment lost 10 bases and the V segment lost 1 base, leaving 9 bases of the junction unmatched. This CDR3 contains 15 residues. This CDR3 is CASSLGGGLVYEQFF. The CDR3 DNA is TGTGCCAGCAGCTTAGGCGGGGGGCTGGTTTACGAGCAGTTCTTC.

The chain combines TRBV29-1 with TRBJ2-7; D gene unclear. Trimming pared 4 bases from V and 5 bases from J, leaving 18 bases between. This CDR3 has 14 amino acids. Germline CDR1 and CDR2: SQVTM and ANQGSEA. The CDR3 region is CSVGRTYVGDEQYF. Written as DNA, the CDR3 is TGCAGCGTTGGAAGGACGTACGTCGGTGACGAGCAGTACTTC.

This chain uses TRBV20-1 with TRBJ2-7; the match to TRBD2 covers 10 bases. Per germline, CDR1 DFQATT and CDR2 SNEGSKA (reference sequence). This CDR3 spans 14 amino acids. V was clipped by 2 bases and J by 3 bases; unmatched bases: 4. The CDR3 here is CSARIWTSGYEQYF. Here the CDR3 DNA reads TGCAGTGCTAGAATTTGGACTAGCGGCTACGAGCAGTACTTC.

This clonotype was picked up a small number of times. The chain uses TRBV11-1 and TRBJ2-1, with 7 bases lining up with TRBD1. Germline CDR1 reads SGHAT; CDR2 reads FQDESV (reference sequence). There are 14 residues in the CDR3. Unmatched junction bases numbered 3, after V lost 2 bases and J lost 5 bases. In nucleotides, the CDR3 is TGTGCCAGCAGCTTAACGGGGACAGACAATGAGCAGTTCTTC. It encodes CASSLTGTDNEQFF.

This clonotype was recorded a few times. The chain has TRBV4-1 and TRBJ1-5; unclear D gene. Looked up from germline, CDR1 is MGHRA and CDR2 is YSYEKL. The V end lost 0 bases, the J end lost 0 bases, and 9 bases lay between the germline ends. The CDR3 is 16 residues long. In DNA, the CDR3 is TGCGCCAGCAGCCAAGACCGTAGTTATAGCAATCAGCCCCAGCATTTT. As protein: CASSQDRSYSNQPQHF.

V is TRBV6-1 and J is TRBJ2-3; no clear D. Trimming shortened V by 6 bases and J by 4 bases, and 8 bases separated the two germline ends. CDR1 and CDR2 (germline): MNHNS, SASEGT. This CDR3 has 12 amino acids. CDR3 in amino acids: CASSAVSDTQYF. DNA for the CDR3: TGTGCCAGCAGCGCCGTATCAGATACGCAGTATTTT.

This clonotype appeared a few times. At one boundary the junction diverges from the germline segment, which might be a read error. This chain connects TRBV7-7 to TRBJ2-3; perhaps TRBD2 as D (6 bases). CDR1 SSHAT and CDR2 FNYEAQ come from the germline V gene (reference sequence). The CDR3 extends over 14 amino acids. This CDR3 reads CASSIRREADTQYF. The CDR3 DNA reads as TGTGCTAGCAGCATACGAAGGGAGGCAGATACGCAGTATTTT.

This clonotype was seen a single time. The chain joins TRBV6-5 to TRBJ2-1; maybe TRBD2 (6 bases). Germline CDR1 and CDR2: MNHEY and SVGAGI. There are 12 residues in the CDR3. V was cut by 8 bases and J by 11 bases, with 16 bases left in between. The CDR3 bases are TGTGCCAGCTCTAGAGGAGGGGATAAGCAGTTCTTC. Its translation is CASSRGGDKQFF.

This clonotype has more than one count but fewer than ten. The rearrangement joins TRBV18 to TRBJ2-1, with 7 positions matching TRBD1. The CDR3 totals 12 residues. Per germline, CDR1 KGHSH and CDR2 LQKENI. The junction had 2 bases not matched to a gene; V was cut back by 3 bases and J by 9 bases. In nucleotides, the CDR3 is TGTGCCAGCTCACCCGACAGGGCTGAGCAGTTCTTC. This codes for CASSPDRAEQFF.

The CDR3 spells CASSQDWPGSNQPQHF. The CDR3 DNA sequence: TGCGCCAGCAGCCAAGATTGGCCGGGTAGCAATCAGCCCCAGCATTTT. The chain has TRBV4-1 and TRBJ1-5; unclear D gene. V was clipped by 0 bases and J by 0 bases, with 9 bases between them. CDR3 length: 16 amino acids. The germline CDR1 and CDR2 sequences are MGHRA and YSYEKL.

The table lists this clonotype with a few counts. The CDR3 DNA reads as TGTGCCTGGAGTCCAGGAGGGTATCAGCCCCAGCATTTT. Translation gives CAWSPGGYQPQHF. The J gene is TRBJ1-5, the V gene TRBV30; D gene uncertain. The CDR3 extends over 13 amino acids. Trimming stripped 2 bases from V and 5 bases from J, with 10 bases between. Per the germline V gene, CDR1 is GTSNPN and CDR2 is SVGIG (reference sequence).

With regard to this clonotype: A much larger clone lies one base from this, so it may be a read error. The rearrangement joins TRBV5-1 to TRBJ2-7, with D tentatively TRBD2 (6 bases). The CDR3 contains 15 residues. Per germline, CDR1 SGHRS and CDR2 YFSETQ. Trimming pared 1 base from V and 7 bases from J, leaving 18 bases between. The CDR3 DNA reads as TGCGCCAGCAGCTTGCGGGGGATGGCACCCAATGAGCAGTACTTC. It specifies CASSLRGMAPNEQYF.

The sample holds a few counts of this clonotype. CDR3 sequence: CASSLIAGEETQYF. CDR3 nucleotides: TGTGCCAGCAGCTTGATCGCGGGGGAAGAGACCCAGTACTTC. The chain couples TRBV5-5 to TRBJ2-5; TRBD2 aligns across 7 bases. The CDR3 has 14 amino acids. After removal of 1 base from V and 3 bases from J, the junction contained 3 bases not matched to a gene. Germline CDR1 and CDR2: SGHKS and YYEKEE (reference sequence).

Notes on this clonotype: This could be a read error, since a much larger clone is one nucleotide away. This chain links TRBV12-3 or TRBV12-4 with TRBJ2-3, with 7 bases identical to TRBD2. CDR3 length: 15 residues. In DNA form, the CDR3 reads TGTGCCAGCAGTTTAGGGCTAGCGGCCACAGATGCGCAGTATTTT. Encoded protein: CASSLGLAATDAQYF.

This clonotype was detected only a few times. V usage is TRBV4-1 and J usage is TRBJ2-3; D is uncertain. Trimming took 1 base from V and 0 from J, leaving 14 bases between them. In germline, CDR1 is MGHRA, CDR2 YSYEKL. The CDR3 loop spans 17 amino acids. The CDR3 sequence is CASSQGHYKRSTDTQYF. CDR3 DNA sequence: TGCGCCAGCAGCCAAGGCCACTATAAGCGAAGCACAGATACGCAGTATTTT.

This clonotype came up a few times. The chain uses TRBV7-2 and TRBJ1-3; unclear D gene. V was shortened by 4 bases and J by 2 bases, with 12 bases between the two germline ends. The CDR3 runs 15 residues. Germline V gene lookup returns CDR1 SGHTA and CDR2 FQGNSA. This CDR3 is CASSSTRGAGNTIYF. DNA of the CDR3: TGTGCCAGCAGCTCCACGCGGGGAGCTGGAAACACCATATATTTT.

In regard to this clonotype: One end of the junction is discordant with germline, which a read error may explain. The rearrangement joins TRBV6-1 to TRBJ1-2; D not certain. This CDR3 comprises 13 residues. Germline CDR1 is MNHNS and CDR2 is SASEGT. The CDR3 region is CAGSEAGDYGYTF. CDR3 nucleotide sequence: TGTGCCGGCAGTGAAGCTGGCGACTATGGCTACACCTTC.

The rearrangement links TRBV6-6 to TRBJ2-1; no definite D call. The CDR3 length is 13 residues. V was trimmed by 2 bases and J by 8 bases, leaving 10 bases between them. Germline CDR1 and CDR2: MNHNY and SVGAGI (reference sequence). This CDR3 is CASSYATYDEQFF. CDR3 DNA: TGTGCCAGCAGTTACGCGACATACGATGAGCAGTTCTTC.

The V call is TRBV9, the J call TRBJ2-1; 8 nucleotides match TRBD2. Per germline, CDR1 SGDLS and CDR2 YYNGEE. This CDR3 comprises 17 residues. V shed 3 bases, J shed 0 bases, and the junction held 8 bases outside the gene matches. Written as DNA, the CDR3 is TGTGCCAGCAGCGGCGGGAGGAGCCTCCTCTCCTACAATGAGCAGTTCTTC. This sequence encodes CASSGGRSLLSYNEQFF.